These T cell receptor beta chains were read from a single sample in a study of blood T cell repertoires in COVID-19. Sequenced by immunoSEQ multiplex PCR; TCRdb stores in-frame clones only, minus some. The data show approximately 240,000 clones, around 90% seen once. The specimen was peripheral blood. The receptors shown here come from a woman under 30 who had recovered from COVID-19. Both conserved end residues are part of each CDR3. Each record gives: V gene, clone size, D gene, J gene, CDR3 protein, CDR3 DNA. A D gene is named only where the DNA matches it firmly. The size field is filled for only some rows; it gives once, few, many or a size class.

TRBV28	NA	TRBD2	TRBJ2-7	CASSFLAGTYYEQYF	TGTGCCAGCAGTTTCCTAGCGGGGACTTACTACGAGCAGTACTTC
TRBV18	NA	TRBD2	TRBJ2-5	CASSSGLAETQYF	TGTGCCAGCTCATCGGGACTAGCCGAGACCCAGTACTTC
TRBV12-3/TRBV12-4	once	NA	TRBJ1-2	CASSFTENYGYTF	TGTGCCAGCAGTTTCACAGAAAACTATGGCTACACCTTC
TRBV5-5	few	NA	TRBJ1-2	CASSFSGGPLGYGYTF	TGTGCCAGCAGCTTTAGCGGGGGCCCGTTAGGCTATGGCTACACCTTC
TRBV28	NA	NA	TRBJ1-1	CASSPPDWNTEAFF	TGTGCCAGCAGTCCGCCGGACTGGAACACTGAAGCTTTCTTT
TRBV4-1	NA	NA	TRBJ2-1	CASSQASLNEQFF	TGCGCCAGCAGCCAAGCTTCTCTCAATGAGCAGTTCTTC
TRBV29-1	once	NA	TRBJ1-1	CSVDRRETEAFF	TGCAGCGTTGATCGCAGGGAAACTGAAGCTTTCTTT
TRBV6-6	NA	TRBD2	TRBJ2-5	CASGRTSSGSETQYF	TGTGCCAGCGGCAGAACGTCTAGCGGGAGTGAGACCCAGTACTTC
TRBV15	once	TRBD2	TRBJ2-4	CATSRDRRGINIQYF	TGTGCCACCAGCAGAGATCGGCGGGGGATAAACATTCAGTACTTC
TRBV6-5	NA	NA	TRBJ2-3	CASSSPAGRTDTQYF	TGTGCCAGCAGTTCCCCAGCGGGTCGCACAGATACGCAGTATTTT
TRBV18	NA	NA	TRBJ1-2	CASSPGVVLSGYTF	TGTGCCAGCTCACCTGGTGTAGTCCTATCTGGCTACACCTTC
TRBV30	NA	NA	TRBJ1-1	CAWSALGGGTEAFF	TGTGCCTGGAGCGCCCTTGGGGGAGGGACTGAAGCTTTCTTT
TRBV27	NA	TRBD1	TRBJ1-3	CASSSTGAGNTIYF	TGTGCCAGCAGTTCGACAGGGGCTGGAAACACCATATATTTT
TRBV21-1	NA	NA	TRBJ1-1	CAPGGGFGAFF	TGTGCCCCCGGGGGGGGGTTTGGAGCTTTCTTT
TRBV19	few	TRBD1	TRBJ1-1	CASRDREKNTEAFF	TGTGCCAGTAGGGACAGGGAGAAGAACACTGAAGCTTTCTTT
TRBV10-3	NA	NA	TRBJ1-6	CAISNRNLASPLHF	TGTGCCATCAGTAACAGGAATCTGGCGTCACCCCTCCACTTT
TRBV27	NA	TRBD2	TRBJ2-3	CASSLLAGATADTQYF	TGTGCCAGCAGTCTATTAGCGGGAGCGACGGCAGATACGCAGTATTTT
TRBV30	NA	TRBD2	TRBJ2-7	CAWSTTGLAVYEQYF	TGTGCCTGGAGTACTACGGGACTAGCGGTCTACGAGCAGTACTTC
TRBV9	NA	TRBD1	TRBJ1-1	CASSASTGLEAFF	TGTGCCAGCAGCGCCTCGACAGGGCTTGAAGCTTTCTTT
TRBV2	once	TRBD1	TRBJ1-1	CASSQGGAFF	TGTGCCAGCAGTCAGGGGGGCGCTTTCTTT
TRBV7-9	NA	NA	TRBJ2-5	CASSLGQGAETQYF	TGTGCCAGCAGCTTGGGACAAGGGGCAGAGACCCAGTACTTC
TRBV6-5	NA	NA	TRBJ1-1	CASSLPGLGNTEAFF	TGTGCCAGCAGTCTTCCGGGACTCGGGAACACTGAAGCTTTCTTT
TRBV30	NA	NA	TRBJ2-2	CAWRLGLANTGELFF	TGTGCCTGGAGGTTGGGACTGGCTAACACCGGGGAGCTGTTTTTT
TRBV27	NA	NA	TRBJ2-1	CASSFIGGHSYNEQFF	TGTGCCAGCAGTTTCATTGGCGGGCACTCCTACAATGAGCAGTTCTTC
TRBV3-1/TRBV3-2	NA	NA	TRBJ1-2	CASSQGSVYGYTF	TGTGCCAGCAGCCAAGGTTCAGTCTATGGCTACACCTTC
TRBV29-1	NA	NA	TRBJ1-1	CSVVRLGSTEAFF	TGCAGCGTTGTTCGTCTCGGTTCCACTGAAGCTTTCTTT
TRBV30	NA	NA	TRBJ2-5	CAWGGPDTDGETQYF	TGTGCCTGGGGGGGGCCGGACACGGACGGGGAGACCCAGTACTTC
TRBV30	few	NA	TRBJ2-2	CAWSAGGELFF	TGTGCCTGGAGTGCGGGCGGGGAGCTGTTTTTT
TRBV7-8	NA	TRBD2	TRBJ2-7	CASSLVGTSAYEQYF	TGTGCCAGCAGCTTAGTTGGGACTAGCGCCTACGAGCAGTACTTC
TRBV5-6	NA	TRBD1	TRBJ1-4	CASSFGQATNEKLFF	TGTGCCAGCAGCTTTGGACAGGCAACTAATGAAAAACTGTTTTTT
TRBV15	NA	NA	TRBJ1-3	CATRQLSGNTIYF	TGTGCCACCAGACAGCTTTCTGGAAACACCATATATTTT
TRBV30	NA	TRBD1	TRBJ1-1	CAWSFRGQAFF	TGTGCCTGGAGTTTCAGGGGGCAAGCTTTCTTT
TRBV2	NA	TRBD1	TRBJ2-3	CASRAGTGGSGDTQYF	TGTGCCAGCAGGGCCGGGACAGGGGGGTCAGGGGATACGCAGTATTTT
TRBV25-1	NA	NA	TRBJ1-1	CASSGSLPTNTEAFF	TGTGCCAGCAGTGGTTCGTTACCTACGAACACTGAAGCTTTCTTT
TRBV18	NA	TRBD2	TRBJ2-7	CASSPTAGTSFYEQYF	TGTGCCAGCTCCCCCACCGCCGGGACTAGCTTCTACGAGCAGTACTTC
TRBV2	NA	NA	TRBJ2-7	CASSAEASVSYEQYF	TGTGCCAGCAGTGCGGAAGCGTCAGTCTCCTACGAGCAGTACTTC
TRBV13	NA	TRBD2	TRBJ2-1	CASSLVSSGRGQFF	TGTGCCAGCAGCTTAGTGAGTAGCGGGAGAGGGCAGTTCTTC
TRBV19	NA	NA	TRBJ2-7	CASRSTGSHEQYF	TGTGCCAGCCGCTCAACAGGGAGCCACGAGCAGTACTTC
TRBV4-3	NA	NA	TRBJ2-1	CASSQGWIRTQMVDNEQFF	TGCGCCAGCAGCCAAGGGTGGATTCGGACTCAAATGGTGGACAATGAGCAGTTCTTC
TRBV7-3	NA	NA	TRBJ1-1	CASSVQGYSPTEAFF	TGTGCCAGCAGCGTTCAGGGCTATAGTCCTACTGAAGCTTTCTTT
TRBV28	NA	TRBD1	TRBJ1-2	CASSMGQGAGGYTF	TGTGCCAGCAGTATGGGACAGGGGGCGGGTGGCTACACCTTC